What follows describes a single T cell receptor beta chain. Its antigen remains unknown. Second-dose schedules of about 4 or about 12 weeks were combined. The CDR3 spans 16 residues. The V end lost 2 bases, the J end lost 1 base, and 12 bases lay between the germline ends. Germline V gives CDR1 MNHEY, CDR2 SVGAGI. The data are from a study of T cell responses to AZD1222 COVID-19 vaccine. Study-wide points: At baseline, seropositivity was found in only 6 or 7 AZD1222 recipients. The study reported that nearly half of spike-specific TCRs target unmutated variant regions.

Assay used: immunoSEQ multiplex PCR; TCRdb lists only in-frame clones, some missing. Found here are some 66,000 clones, roughly nine tenths of them singletons; the top ten hold roughly 28%. This rearrangement joins TRBV6-5 to TRBJ1-3; perhaps TRBD1 as D (6 bases). The sample was peripheral blood, taken 28 days after the second AZD1222 dose. The sequence was obtained from an adult who received the AZD1222 COVID-19 vaccine. The CDR3 DNA reads TGTGCCAGCAGTTACGGGGGACACCGGTCTGGAAACACCATATATTTT. It yields the protein CASSYGGHRSGNTIYF.